The rows below give T cell receptor beta chains drawn from one sample of a study of T cell responses to AZD1222 COVID-19 vaccine. Sequencing used immunoSEQ multiplex PCR; TCRdb keeps in-frame clones, though not all of them. The data show some 70,000 clones, roughly 84% seen once. Sequencing used peripheral blood, obtained on day 0 of AZD1222 vaccination. The receptors originated from an adult in good health. The CDR3 runs from the conserved cysteine through the conserved F or W. The order of the fields is clone size, D gene, J gene, V gene, CDR3 DNA, CDR3 protein. A D gene is named only where the DNA matches it firmly. Only part of the rows carry a size: once, few, many, or a class if the clone is expanded.

few NA TRBJ1-1 TRBV6-2/TRBV6-3 TGTGCCAGCAGTTACCAACAGAACACTGAAGCTTTCTTT CASSYQQNTEAFF
NA NA TRBJ1-3 TRBV5-5 TGTGCCAGCAGTCGCGAGGGGCTTTCTGGAAACACCATATATTTT CASSREGLSGNTIYF
NA NA TRBJ1-4 TRBV7-2 TGTGCCAGCAGCGCGGACCCAACTAATGAAAAACTGTTTTTT CASSADPTNEKLFF
once TRBD1 TRBJ1-1 TRBV6-2/TRBV6-3 TGTGCCAGCAGTTACTCGCCTTTAAGGAGACCGGGACAGGGGGGCACTGAAGCTTTCTTT CASSYSPLRRPGQGGTEAFF
few TRBD2 TRBJ2-2 TRBV5-4 TGTGCCAGCTGGTCGGGGGGTCGAAACACCGGGGAGCTGTTTTTT CASWSGGRNTGELFF
NA TRBD1 TRBJ1-6 TRBV30 TGTGCCTGGAGTCCCGGACAGGAGAGTTCACCCCTCCACTTT CAWSPGQESSPLHF
NA NA TRBJ2-1 TRBV28 TGTGCCAGCAGCCGGGGTGGGCCCTACAATGAGCAGTTCTTC CASSRGGPYNEQFF
few TRBD2 TRBJ2-5 TRBV29-1 TGCAGCGGCCTCCTAGCGGGGCCGGAGACCCAGTACTTC CSGLLAGPETQYF
NA NA TRBJ2-7 TRBV27 TGTGCCAGCAGTGTGGGGGGTGAATACGAGCAGTACTTC CASSVGGEYEQYF
NA TRBD1 TRBJ1-1 TRBV5-6 TGTGCCAGCAGCTTCCTACAGGGGAACCTAAACACTGAAGCTTTCTTT CASSFLQGNLNTEAFF
NA NA TRBJ2-2 TRBV25-1 TGTGCCAGCAGCGAGGAGAAGATCAACACCGGGGAGCTGTTTTTT CASSEEKINTGELFF
NA TRBD1 TRBJ1-2 TRBV19 TGTGCCAGTAGTCAGGGGGTGTCTAACTATGGCTACACCTTC CASSQGVSNYGYTF
once NA TRBJ1-2 TRBV5-4 TGTGCCAGCAGCTTTCAGGGTTACGGGGGAGGCTACACCTTC CASSFQGYGGGYTF
NA NA TRBJ2-1 TRBV7-9 TGTGCCAGCAGCTTAGTTGTGAGGGGACATGAGCAGTTCTTC CASSLVVRGHEQFF
NA NA TRBJ1-6 TRBV5-5 TGTGCCAGCAGCTTGGTTGGGGCAAATTCACCCCTCCACTTT CASSLVGANSPLHF
NA TRBD1 TRBJ1-2 TRBV7-2 TGTGCCAGCAGGGCCGGGACAGGGGGCTTCTATGGCTACACCTTC CASRAGTGGFYGYTF
once NA TRBJ1-1 TRBV6-5 TGTGCCAGCACTTTGGGTCGGTGGACTGAAGCTTTCTTT CASTLGRWTEAFF
few TRBD1 TRBJ2-5 TRBV11-2 TGTGCCAGCAGCTTCGCCTTACAGGGGGCAGGAGAGACCCAGTACTTC CASSFALQGAGETQYF
few TRBD1 TRBJ1-2 TRBV2 TGTGCCAGCAGTGAAGGTCCGACAGGGGGAATATATGGCTACACCTTC CASSEGPTGGIYGYTF
NA TRBD2 TRBJ2-3 TRBV11-2 TGTGCCAGCAGCTTAGCCCCGGGACTAGCGGAATCTAGCACAGATACGCAGTATTTT CASSLAPGLAESSTDTQYF
NA NA TRBJ1-5 TRBV4-3 TGCGCCAGCAGCCAAGATGGGGAGGGCAATCAGCCCCAGCATTTT CASSQDGEGNQPQHF
NA TRBD1 TRBJ2-2 TRBV5-1 TGCGCCGCGGCACAGGGGGCCGGACCGAACACCGGGGAGCTGTTTTTT CAAAQGAGPNTGELFF
NA NA TRBJ1-6 TRBV2 TGTGCCAGCAGGGGGGACGGGGGATCACCCCTCCACTTT CASRGDGGSPLHF
few TRBD1 TRBJ1-6 TRBV6-5 TGTGCCAGCAGTTACTCCCGACAGGGGGATTCACCCCTCCACTTT CASSYSRQGDSPLHF
NA NA TRBJ2-3 TRBV6-2/TRBV6-3 TGTGCCAGCAGTCCCGAGGGCCCCACAGATACGCAGTATTTT CASSPEGPTDTQYF
NA TRBD1 TRBJ1-5 TRBV6-6 TGTGCCAGCAGCCGGGACAGGGGGGTGGGCAATCAGCCCCAGCATTTT CASSRDRGVGNQPQHF
NA NA TRBJ1-5 TRBV30 TGTGCCTGGAGTGAGGCCATAGGGAATCAGCCCCAGCATTTT CAWSEAIGNQPQHF
few TRBD2 TRBJ2-3 TRBV6-5 TGTGCCAGCAGCCCAGCGGGGAGCACAGATACGCAGTATTTT CASSPAGSTDTQYF
NA NA TRBJ1-1 TRBV7-9 TGTGCCAGCCAACTGGGTCTAAACACTGAAGCTTTCTTT CASQLGLNTEAFF
few NA TRBJ1-1 TRBV5-5 TGTGCCAGCAGCTACCCCCCGGGGAACACTGAAGCTTTCTTT CASSYPPGNTEAFF
once NA TRBJ2-7 TRBV5-6 TGTGCCAGCAGCTTGGCCAGGACACCGAAGCAGTACTTC CASSLARTPKQYF
NA NA TRBJ1-3 TRBV3-1/TRBV3-2 TGTGCCAGCAGCCAGGGAGGGCGCACACAAGGAAACACCATATATTTT CASSQGGRTQGNTIYF
few NA TRBJ1-1 TRBV6-4 TGTGCCAGCAGTGAAGGGCTCGGGACTGAAGCTTTCTTT CASSEGLGTEAFF
NA NA TRBJ2-1 TRBV18 TGTGCCAGCTCACCGACCGGGGCGAAGGAGTTCTTC CASSPTGAKEFF
NA NA TRBJ2-2 TRBV18 TGTGCCAGCTCACCCCAACAGACTCGGGACACCGGGGAGCTGTTTTTT CASSPQQTRDTGELFF
NA NA TRBJ2-7 TRBV5-4 TGTGCCAGCAGCTTGGGCCTCTCTCCCTACGAGCAGTACTTC CASSLGLSPYEQYF
NA NA TRBJ1-2 TRBV7-2 TGTGCCAGCAGCTCTACAGTCTATGGCTACACCTTC CASSSTVYGYTF
NA NA TRBJ1-3 TRBV6-1 TGTGCCAGCAGTGAGTGGACTCCGAGCTCTGGAAACACCATATATTTT CASSEWTPSSGNTIYF
NA NA TRBJ2-7 TRBV5-1 TGCGCCAGCAGCTTTGGTGGGAGCTCCTACGAGCAGTACTTC CASSFGGSSYEQYF
NA NA TRBJ2-7 TRBV6-5 TGTGCCAGCAGAAACTCACAGGGAGCCTACGAGCAGTACTTC CASRNSQGAYEQYF
few NA TRBJ2-1 TRBV10-2 TGCGCCAGCCGGGACGGAATCTCCTACAATGAGCAGTTCTTC CASRDGISYNEQFF
NA NA TRBJ1-5 TRBV15 TGTGCCACCAGCATGACAGGTCCCCATCAGCCCCAGCATTTT CATSMTGPHQPQHF
NA NA TRBJ1-2 TRBV3-1/TRBV3-2 TGTGCCAGCAGCCAAAATCTCGGGTCACCAAACGACTATGGCTACACCTTC CASSQNLGSPNDYGYTF
NA NA TRBJ1-3 TRBV7-6 TGTGCCAGCAGCGCCTCTGCGGGCTCTGGAAACACCATATATTTT CASSASAGSGNTIYF
NA NA TRBJ1-2 TRBV28 TGTGCCATCTCGAGACAGTACTATGGCTACACCTTC CAISRQYYGYTF
once TRBD2 TRBJ2-5 TRBV2 TGTGCCAGCAAAGGGAGGGATCTCAATAGCGAGACCCAGTACTTC CASKGRDLNSETQYF
NA TRBD1 TRBJ1-2 TRBV6-1 TGTGCCAGCAGTGAATCCGGGACAGACGGATTTAATGGCTACACCTTC CASSESGTDGFNGYTF
NA TRBD1 TRBJ1-1 TRBV3-1/TRBV3-2 TGTGCCAGCAGCCAAGGAACGGGAGGGGGCTTGGGAACTGAAGCTTTCTTT CASSQGTGGGLGTEAFF
NA NA TRBJ1-2 TRBV28 TGTGCCAGCAGTTTATTTCAGGCCACCTATGGCTACACCTTC CASSLFQATYGYTF